The 21 T cell receptor beta chains below were found in one sample sequenced in a study of spatial heterogeneity in lung cancer. Study-wide findings and caveats: Tumor mutation counts were tracked by expanded intratumoral alpha and beta TCR counts.

Time point meaning: sample taken at primary tumor resection. No antigen is known for these receptors. TCRdb itself ran the 5' RACE reads through MiXCR, one entry per CDR3 protein. The sample contains roughly 3,000 distinct CDR3 sequences, roughly 12% of which appear only once. Source: lung tumor tissue, taken at surgery. Receptors originate from a male donor with early-stage non-small cell lung cancer.

This clonotype is deemed medium-sized (0.01 to 0.1%). The chain is built from TRBV20-1 and TRBJ1-5, with unresolved D. Trimming left V 3 bases short and J 5 bases short, with 14 bases between. The CDR3 contains 14 residues. The germline CDR1 and CDR2 sequences are DFQATT and SNEGSKA (reference sequence). The CDR3 reads CSASGRTPHQPQHF. In nucleotides, the CDR3 is TGCAGTGCTAGTGGCCGGACTCCCCATCAGCCCCAGCATTTT.

This clonotype counts as medium-sized (0.01 to 0.1%). The chain combines TRBV6-5 with TRBJ1-1, with a tentative D call TRBD1 (5 bases). V was clipped by 6 bases and J by 0 bases, with 11 bases between them. CDR3 size: 14 residues. The germline gives CDR1 MNHEY, CDR2 SVGAGI. CDR3 protein: CASSRGRMNTEAFF. The CDR3 DNA reads as TGTGCCAGCAGCCGGGGACGGATGAACACTGAAGCTTTCTTT.

This clonotype ranks as medium-sized (0.01 to 0.1%). The gene calls are TRBV2 and TRBJ1-1; TRBD1 matches 7 bases. Germline V gives CDR1 SNHLY, CDR2 FYNNEI. V lost 7 bases to trimming and J lost 11 bases; unmatched junction nucleotides: 10. The CDR3 is 12 residues long. CDR3 sequence reads: CASTEEGGRAFF. The CDR3, as DNA: TGTGCCAGCACCGAAGAAGGGGGCCGGGCTTTCTTT.

The rearrangement links TRBV20-1 to TRBJ2-2, with D perhaps TRBD1 (5 bases). The CDR3 totals 12 residues. CDR1 is DFQATT and CDR2 is SNEGSKA in the germline V gene (reference sequence). V was trimmed by 6 bases and J by 5 bases, leaving 10 bases between them. This CDR3 reads CSARAPTGELFF. Written as DNA, the CDR3 is TGCAGTGCCAGGGCCCCAACCGGGGAGCTGTTTTTT.

By frequency in the sample, this clonotype is medium-sized. J is TRBJ2-4 and V is TRBV2, with TRBD1 identical over 10 bases. V lost 5 bases to trimming and J lost 0 bases; unmatched junction nucleotides: 4. The CDR3 has 16 residues. From germline, CDR1 is SNHLY and CDR2 FYNNEI. The CDR3 is CASSPDRGPAKNIQYF. CDR3 in DNA: TGTGCCAGCAGTCCTGACAGGGGGCCAGCCAAAAACATTCAGTACTTC.

This clonotype was observed many times. This chain connects TRBV20-1 to TRBJ1-2, with D perhaps TRBD1 (6 bases). The CDR3 has 14 residues. Germline CDR1 is DFQATT and CDR2 is SNEGSKA (reference sequence). Between the trimmed V and J ends, which lost 3 bases and 8 bases, there was a span of 19 bases. The CDR3 protein is CSARTLVAGDGYTF. In DNA form, the CDR3 reads TGCAGTGCTAGGACCCTCGTGGCAGGGGACGGCTACACCTTC.

The chain combines TRBV7-9 with TRBJ2-1, with TRBD1 identical over 7 bases. The CDR3 sequence is 13 residues long. The V segment lost 4 bases and the J segment 14 bases; nucleotides outside the gene matches: 11. Germline V CDR1 and CDR2: SEHNR, FQNEAQ (reference sequence). For the CDR3, the DNA is TGTGCCAGCAGCTCAGGGGGTGCAGGACTTGAGTTCTTC. Its protein is CASSSGGAGLEFF.

Judged by abundance, this clonotype is medium-sized. This chain connects TRBV20-1 to TRBJ2-7; 7 bases map to TRBD1. Germline CDR1 DFQATT, CDR2 SNEGSKA (reference sequence). The J segment lost 2 bases and the V segment lost 5 bases, leaving 9 bases of the junction unmatched. This CDR3 has 14 amino acids. Here the CDR3 reads CSASPGQTTYEQYF. The CDR3 DNA sequence: TGCAGTGCTTCGCCGGGACAGACCACCTACGAGCAGTACTTC.

The chain combines TRBV7-9 with TRBJ1-2; D is ambiguous. The V gene lost 3 bases and the J gene lost 8 bases, with 10 bases spanning the gap. This CDR3 comprises 12 residues. Germline assignment: CDR1 SEHNR and CDR2 FQNEAQ (reference sequence). DNA for the CDR3: TGTGCCAGCAGCTTGGACCGCCGGGGCTACACCTTC. This codes for CASSLDRRGYTF.

This clonotype is medium-sized (0.01 to 0.1%) by share. V gene TRBV14 combines with J gene TRBJ2-4; TRBD1 aligns across 10 bases. The germline CDR1 and CDR2 sequences are SGHDN and FVKESK. The CDR3 is 18 amino acids. The ends lost 4 bases at V and 6 bases at J; junction bases unmatched: 15. The CDR3, as DNA: TGTGCCAGCAGCCCCCACCACATGAGGGGGGACAGGGGAAACATTCAGTACTTC. Its protein is CASSPHHMRGDRGNIQYF.

This clonotype counts as medium-sized. The DNA is omitted, as the CDR3 cannot be located on it reliably, and the CDR3 follows TCRdb's listing. The rearrangement uses TRBV6-5 and TRBJ1-5; no check of the table's D call, TRBD1, against the DNA was made. Both ends counted, the CDR3 spans 16 residues. CDR1 MNHEY and CDR2 SVGAGI come from the germline V gene. CDR3 in amino acids: CASSSSTGLSNQPQHF.

DNA for the CDR3: TGTGCCAGCAGTTCCGGGAGAACGGTTACCGGGGAGCTGTTTTTT. Translated, it gives CASSSGRTVTGELFF. This chain joins TRBV27 and TRBJ2-2; D perhaps matches TRBD2 (6 bases). Trimming removed 4 bases from V and 5 bases from J, with 14 bases in between. The germline V gene encodes CDR1 MNHEY and CDR2 SMNVEV (reference sequence). The CDR3 contains 15 residues.

The chain joins TRBV7-9 to TRBJ2-2; D is unclear. The CDR3 is 14 amino acids. V gave up 5 bases and J gave up 1 base, with 8 bases separating them. Germline CDR1 reads SEHNR; CDR2 reads FQNEAQ (reference sequence). CDR3 sequence reads: CASSRLQNTGELFF. The CDR3 nucleotides are TGTGCCAGCAGCCGACTCCAGAACACCGGGGAGCTGTTTTTT.

This clonotype is medium-sized (0.01 to 0.1%) within its sample. The CDR3 region is CASSAAGSGNEQFF. In DNA, the CDR3 is TGCGCCAGCAGTGCGGCGGGGTCTGGTAATGAGCAGTTCTTC. The chain recombines TRBV10-2 with TRBJ2-1; D may be TRBD2 (6 bases). Trimming left V 4 bases short and J 7 bases short, with 14 bases between. Germline-derived CDR1 and CDR2 are WSHSY and SAAADI. CDR3 size: 14 residues.

This clonotype is judged medium-sized. V usage is TRBV30 and J usage is TRBJ1-5, with D tentatively TRBD1 (5 bases). Trimming stripped 4 bases from V and 5 bases from J, with 12 bases between. From germline, CDR1 is GTSNPN and CDR2 SVGIG (reference sequence). The CDR3 is made up of 13 amino acids. The CDR3 reads CAWNGGGDQPQHF. CDR3 DNA: TGTGCCTGGAACGGGGGAGGTGATCAGCCCCAGCATTTT.

The sample holds a few counts of this clonotype. The V call is TRBV4-2, the J call TRBJ2-7; 13 nucleotides align to TRBD2. Germline V gene data show CDR1 as LGHNA and CDR2 as YNFKEQ. The CDR3 runs to 12 residues. The CDR3 spells CAAGLAGREQYF. The CDR3 coding sequence is TGTGCGGCGGGACTAGCGGGACGTGAGCAGTACTTC.

This clonotype is medium-sized. The V and J genes are TRBV10-3 and TRBJ1-2; TRBD1 is a possible D gene (6 bases). Germline V CDR1 and CDR2: ENHRY, SYGVKD. Trimming removed 5 bases from V and 5 bases from J, with 21 bases in between. CDR3 length: 16 residues. The CDR3 DNA follows: TGTGCCATCAGTTCTCCTTCTGCGGACAGAGATTATGGCTACACCTTC. Translated: CAISSPSADRDYGYTF.

This clonotype was seen at least ten times. The chain uses TRBV5-6 and TRBJ1-1, with D tentatively TRBD1 (6 bases). V was clipped by 4 bases and J by 1 base, with 14 bases between them. This CDR3 is built from 15 residues. The germline V gene encodes CDR1 SGHDT and CDR2 YYEEEE. The CDR3 here is CASSRGSTRNTEAFF. CDR3 DNA sequence: TGTGCCAGCAGCAGGGGGTCTACACGGAACACTGAAGCTTTCTTT.

This clonotype is medium-sized within its sample. The chain links TRBV7-9 to TRBJ2-1; TRBD2 matches at 11 bases. The V gene's germline CDR1 is SEHNR and CDR2 FQNEAQ (reference sequence). Trimming cost V 5 bases and J 5 bases; bases outside gene matches: 5. The CDR3 extends over 15 amino acids. The DNA of the CDR3 is TGTGCCAGCAGCAAACTAGCGGGGGCCGACAATGAGCAGTTCTTC. Encoded protein: CASSKLAGADNEQFF.

This clonotype is medium-sized within its sample. The CDR3 region is CASSSRDSPNYGYTF. CDR3 DNA sequence: TGTGCCAGCAGCTCTCGGGACAGCCCTAACTATGGCTACACCTTC. The chain is built from TRBV7-9 and TRBJ1-2, with 7 bases that match TRBD1. Germline values: CDR1 SEHNR, CDR2 FQNEAQ (reference sequence). The CDR3 loop spans 15 amino acids. V was pared by 4 bases and J by 0 bases, with 5 bases of the junction left unmatched. The full variable domain, in which reference TRBV7-9 and TRBJ1-2 provide the parts outside the CDR3, is DTGVSQNPRHKITKRGQNVTFRCDPISEHNRLYWYRQTLGQGPEFLTYFQNEAQLEKSRLLSDRFSAERPKGSFSTLEIQRTEQGDSAMYLCASSSRDSPNYGYTFGSGTRLTVV.

This clonotype was counted many times. V and J are TRBV6-5 and TRBJ2-1; 8 bases agree with TRBD1. Per germline, CDR1 MNHEY and CDR2 SVGAGI. Trimming at V came to 7 bases and at J to 6 bases, leaving 5 bases not matched to a gene. This CDR3 contains 13 residues. The chain's CDR3 is CASTKQGGNEQFF. CDR3 nucleotide sequence: TGTGCCAGCACTAAACAGGGGGGCAATGAGCAGTTCTTC.